The clone carrying this T cell receptor (beta chain) appeared once. The sample originates from a study of blood T cell repertoires in COVID-19. Germline V lookup: CDR1 LGHDT, CDR2 YNNKEL (reference sequence). The CDR3 contains 14 residues. Trimming removed 4 bases from V and 3 bases from J; junction bases left unmatched: 4. Clones were sequenced by immunoSEQ multiplex PCR, and TCRdb holds only the in-frame ones, with some missing. Found here are some 190,000 clones, about nine tenths of them singletons; the top ten hold around 1.6%. This TCR was sampled from a man aged 18 to 29 with active or convalescent COVID-19. This rearrangement joins TRBV3-1 (or the pseudogene TRBV3-2) to TRBJ1-2, with TRBD1 matching 8 bases. Sequenced sample: peripheral blood. The CDR3 sequence: CASSPRTGHYGYTF. CDR3 nucleotides: TGTGCCAGCAGCCCCAGGACAGGGCACTATGGCTACACCTTC.